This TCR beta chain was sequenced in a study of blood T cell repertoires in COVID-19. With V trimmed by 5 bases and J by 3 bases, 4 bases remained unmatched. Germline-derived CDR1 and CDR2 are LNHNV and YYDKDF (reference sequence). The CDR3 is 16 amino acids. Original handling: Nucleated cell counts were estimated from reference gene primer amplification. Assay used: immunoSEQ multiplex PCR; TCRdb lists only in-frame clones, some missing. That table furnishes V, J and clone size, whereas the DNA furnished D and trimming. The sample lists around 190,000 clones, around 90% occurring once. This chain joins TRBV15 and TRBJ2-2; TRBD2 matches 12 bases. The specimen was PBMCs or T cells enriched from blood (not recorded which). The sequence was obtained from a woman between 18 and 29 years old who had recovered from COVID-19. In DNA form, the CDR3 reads TGTGCCACCAGCGGCGGACTAGCGGGGCACACCGGGGAGCTGTTTTTT. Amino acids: CATSGGLAGHTGELFF.